This T cell receptor (beta chain) emerged from a study of T cells in Graves' hyperthyroidism and ophthalmopathy. Study observations and caveats: A model built on 13 V-J features separated ophthalmopathy from stable hyperthyroidism.

This clonotype has just a few counts. What it recognizes is unknown. Trimming removed 6 bases at V and 0 bases at J, with 12 bases between. Germline V lookup: CDR1 MNHNS, CDR2 SASEGT. This CDR3 has 16 amino acids. RNA transcripts served as the template for amplifying TCR beta CDR3 regions. The HTBI primer set served for first-round RT-PCR of the TCR CDR3. MiXCR, applied by TCRdb to the multiplex PCR reads, yields one record per CDR3 protein. Of a few hundred thousand distinct CDR3 sequences detected, 20% to 25% appear once; the ten largest clones hold under 55%. Sequencing was done on a sample of blood. The genes are TRBV6-1 and TRBJ1-6, with D maybe TRBD1 (5 bases). This receptor was taken from an older woman with Graves' ophthalmopathy. The CDR3 loop is CASRPTGVSYNSPLHF. The CDR3 region has the DNA TGTGCCAGCAGGCCTACAGGAGTCTCCTATAATTCACCCCTCCACTTT.